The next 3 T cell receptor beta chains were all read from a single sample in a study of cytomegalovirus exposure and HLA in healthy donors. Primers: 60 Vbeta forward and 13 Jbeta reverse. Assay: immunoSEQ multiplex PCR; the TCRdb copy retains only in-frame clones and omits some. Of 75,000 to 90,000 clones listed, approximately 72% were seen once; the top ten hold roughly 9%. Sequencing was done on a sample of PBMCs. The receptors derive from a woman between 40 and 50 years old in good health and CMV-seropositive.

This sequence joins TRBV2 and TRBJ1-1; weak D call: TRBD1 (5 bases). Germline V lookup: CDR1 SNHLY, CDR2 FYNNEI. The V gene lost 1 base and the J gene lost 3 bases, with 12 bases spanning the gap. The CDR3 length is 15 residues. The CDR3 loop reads CASSEGPGTYTEAFF. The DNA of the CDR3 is TGTGCCAGCAGTGAAGGTCCAGGGACTTACACTGAAGCTTTCTTT.

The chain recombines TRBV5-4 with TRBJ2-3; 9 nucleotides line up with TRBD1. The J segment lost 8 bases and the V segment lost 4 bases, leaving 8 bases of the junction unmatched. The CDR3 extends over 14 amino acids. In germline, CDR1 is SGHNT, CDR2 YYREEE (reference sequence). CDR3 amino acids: CASSPSYRGRTQYF. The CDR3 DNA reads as TGTGCCAGCAGCCCATCCTACAGGGGGCGTACGCAGTATTTT.

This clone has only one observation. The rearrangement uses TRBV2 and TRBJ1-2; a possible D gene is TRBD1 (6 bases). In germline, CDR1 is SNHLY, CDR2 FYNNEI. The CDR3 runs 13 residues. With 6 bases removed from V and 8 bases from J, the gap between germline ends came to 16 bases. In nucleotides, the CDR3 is TGTGCCAGCAGGGAACAGGGCGTCGAGGGCTACACCTTC. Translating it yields CASREQGVEGYTF.